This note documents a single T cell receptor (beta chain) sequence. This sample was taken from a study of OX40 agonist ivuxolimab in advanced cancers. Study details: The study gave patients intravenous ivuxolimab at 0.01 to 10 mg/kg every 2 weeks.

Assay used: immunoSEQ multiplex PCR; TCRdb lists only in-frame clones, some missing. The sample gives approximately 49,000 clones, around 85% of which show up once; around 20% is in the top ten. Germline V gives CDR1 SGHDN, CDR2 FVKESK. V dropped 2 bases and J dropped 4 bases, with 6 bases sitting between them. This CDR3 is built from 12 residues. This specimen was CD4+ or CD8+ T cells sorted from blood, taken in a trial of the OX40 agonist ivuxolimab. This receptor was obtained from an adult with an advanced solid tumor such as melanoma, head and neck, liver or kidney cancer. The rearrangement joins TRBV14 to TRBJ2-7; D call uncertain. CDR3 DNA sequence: TGTGCCAGCAGCCAAATACGGTACGAGCAGTACTTC. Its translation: CASSQIRYEQYF. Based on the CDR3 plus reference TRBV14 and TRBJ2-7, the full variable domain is EAGVTQFPSHSVIEKGQTVTLRCDPISGHDNLYWYRRVMGKEIKFLLHFVKESKQDESGMPNNRFLAERTGGTYSTLKVQPAELEDSGVYFCASSQIRYEQYFGPGTRLTVT.